This T cell receptor beta chain was sequenced during a study of control samples from healthy donors and cancer patients. Only in-frame clones appear in the TCRdb table, and some are missing; sequencing was by immunoSEQ multiplex PCR. The table includes approximately 71,000 clones, around nine tenths detected once. Germline CDR1 SGHDN, CDR2 FVKESK. V lost 6 bases and J lost 9; bases outside the gene matches: 8. This CDR3 spans 14 amino acids. The sequenced sample was PBMCs. The source of this sequence is a man aged 55 to 70 with lung cancer. This chain uses TRBV14 with TRBJ1-6; TRBD1 aligns across 7 bases. The CDR3 DNA reads as TGTGCCAGCAGGGTCAGGGGGGACGGTTCACCCCTCCACTTT. This codes for CASRVRGDGSPLHF.